These 5 T cell receptor beta chains originate from one sample sequenced in a study of regulatory T cells in long-lasting Graves disease. Documented time point: persistent/refractory GD, antithyroid drugs over 5 years with positive TRAb. There was RNA extracted from PBMCs, and the TCR library was made from it. Arm-PCR with iRepertoire HTBI primers amplified the CDR3 regions for these TCR beta libraries. TCRdb redid the calling of the multiplex PCR reads with MiXCR, one entry per CDR3 protein. The sample holds 350,000 to 450,000 distinct CDR3 sequences, roughly 25% seen once. Sample: peripheral blood mononuclear cells (PBMCs), taken when the disease was refractory, from a patient treated with antithyroid drugs. The receptors derive from a woman aged 35 to 49 with Graves disease.

The chain has TRBV20-1 and TRBJ2-5; TRBD2 matches at 9 bases. In germline, CDR1 is DFQATT, CDR2 SNEGSKA (reference sequence). The CDR3 is 15 residues long. The V segment lost 5 bases and the J segment 3 bases; nucleotides outside the gene matches: 10. In DNA form, the CDR3 reads TGCAGTGCTTGGTACCTAGCGGGGAAAAAAGAGACCCAGTACTTC. This sequence encodes CSAWYLAGKKETQYF.

The V and J genes are TRBV9 and TRBJ2-2; D is ambiguous. The CDR3 extends over 12 amino acids. V was cut by 4 bases and J by 6 bases, with 7 bases left in between. CDR1 is SGDLS and CDR2 is YYNGEE in the germline V gene. This chain's CDR3 is CASSPRPGELFF. The CDR3 DNA reads as TGTGCCAGCAGCCCTCGCCCCGGGGAGCTGTTTTTT. Using reference TRBV9 and TRBJ2-2 for the parts outside the CDR3, the full variable domain is DSGVTQTPKHLITATGQRVTLRCSPRSGDLSVYWYQQSLDQGLQFLIQYYNGEERAKGNILERFSAQQFPDLHSELNLSSLELGDSALYFCASSPRPGELFFGEGSRLTVL.

In its sample, this clonotype was seen many times. The chain is built from TRBV3-1 and TRBJ2-5; 7 bases agree with TRBD2. The germline CDR1 and CDR2 sequences are LGHDT and YNNKEL (reference sequence). Losses at the gene ends were 2 bases for V and 7 bases for J; bases not matched to a gene: 4. The CDR3 extends over 13 amino acids. DNA for the CDR3: TGTGCCAGCAGCCAAATGGGACTACCGACCCAGTACTTC. Amino acids: CASSQMGLPTQYF.

The chain couples TRBV28 to TRBJ2-1; D is tentatively TRBD1 or TRBD2 (5 bases each). CDR1 and CDR2 from the germline V gene are MDHEN and SYDVKM. Trimming cost V 5 bases and J 3 bases, with 8 bases left between them. The CDR3 extends over 13 amino acids. DNA of the CDR3: TGTGCCAGCAGTAGGGACGACTACAATGAGCAGTTCTTC. Its protein is CASSRDDYNEQFF.

This clonotype was found a few times. The gene calls are TRBV24-1 and TRBJ1-2; 9 bases align to TRBD1. V trimming: 9 bases; J trimming: 4 bases; junction bases outside the gene matches: 11. From germline, CDR1 is KGHDR and CDR2 SFDVKD. The CDR3 is made up of 15 amino acids. DNA for the CDR3: TGTGCCACCTACATCCACAGGGGGCGGACCTATGGCTACACCTTC. Protein product: CATYIHRGRTYGYTF.